Presented here are 18 T cell receptor beta chains from one specimen sequenced in a study of T cell responses to AZD1222 COVID-19 vaccine. Only in-frame clones appear in the TCRdb table, and some are missing; sequencing was by immunoSEQ multiplex PCR. The table records more than 90,000 clones, roughly 91% of them present only once. The sequenced sample was peripheral blood, obtained 28 days after the second AZD1222 dose. These receptors were obtained from an adult who received the AZD1222 COVID-19 vaccine.

The gene calls are TRBV7-2 and TRBJ2-3; maybe TRBD2 (6 bases). There are 14 residues in the CDR3. V gave up 5 bases and J gave up 1 base, with 10 bases separating them. CDR1 is SGHTA, CDR2 FQGNSA, per germline. CDR3 residues: CASSAGGRTDTQYF. CDR3 nucleotide sequence: TGTGCCAGCAGCGCAGGAGGGCGCACAGATACGCAGTATTTT.

This clone turned up a few times. In DNA, the CDR3 is TGCGCCAGCAGCGGACGACAGGGTGGCACTGAAGCTTTCTTT. Amino acids: CASSGRQGGTEAFF. The rearrangement joins TRBV5-1 to TRBJ1-1, with TRBD1 matching over 7 bases. This CDR3 has 14 residues. J lost 4 bases, V lost 4 bases, and 7 bases had no gene match. Germline V lookup: CDR1 SGHRS, CDR2 YFSETQ.

V gene TRBV11-3 combines with J gene TRBJ2-7; D remains ambiguous. Trimming took off 3 bases at V and 2 bases at J, with 17 bases between the two ends. Germline CDR1 and CDR2: SGHNT and YENEEA. The CDR3 totals 16 residues. The CDR3 DNA follows: TGTGCCAGCAGCTTTTCCCCGGGTGGCGGTACCTACGAGCAGTACTTC. This gives the protein CASSFSPGGGTYEQYF. Complete variable domain (other parts from reference TRBV11-3 and TRBJ2-7): EAGVVQSPRYKIIEKKQPVAFWCNPISGHNTLYWYLQNLGQGPELLIRYENEEAVDDSQLPKDRFSAERLKGVDSTLKIQPAELGDSAVYLCASSFSPGGGTYEQYFGPGTRLTVT.

This chain uses TRBV24-1 with TRBJ2-7; D is possibly TRBD2 (6 bases). The CDR3 has 15 amino acids. Per the germline V gene, CDR1 is KGHDR and CDR2 is SFDVKD. V shed 4 bases and J shed 4 bases, with 16 bases lying between them. CDR3: CATSDPGGARYEQYF. The CDR3 DNA is TGTGCCACCAGTGACCCTGGAGGGGCGCGGTACGAGCAGTACTTC.

The CDR3 region is CASSFGGDRSWNIQYF. CDR3 nucleotides: TGTGCCAGCAGCTTCGGGGGGGACAGGTCGTGGAACATTCAGTACTTC. J is TRBJ2-4 and V is TRBV5-4, with D perhaps being TRBD1 or TRBD2 (8 bases each). In germline, CDR1 is SGHNT, CDR2 YYREEE (reference sequence). V was shortened by 2 bases and J by 7 bases, with 19 bases between the two germline ends. The CDR3 has 16 amino acids. The whole variable domain, filled in from reference TRBV5-4 and TRBJ2-4, reads ETGVTQSPTHLIKTRGQQVTLRCSSQSGHNTVSWYQQALGQGPQFIFQYYREEENGRGNFPPRFSGLQFPNYSSELNVNALELDDSALYLCASSFGGDRSWNIQYFGAGTRLSVL.

V gene TRBV7-9 combines with J gene TRBJ2-1; 9 bases line up with TRBD2. The junction had 12 bases not matched to a gene; V was cut back by 3 bases and J by 9 bases. Germline values: CDR1 SEHNR, CDR2 FQNEAQ (reference sequence). This CDR3 comprises 16 residues. The CDR3 loop is CASSLPSGRSLREQFF. DNA for the CDR3: TGTGCCAGCAGCTTGCCAAGCGGGAGGAGTTTGCGTGAGCAGTTCTTC.

The V gene is TRBV24-1, the J gene TRBJ1-4; perhaps TRBD1 as D (5 bases). CDR1 and CDR2 from the germline V gene are KGHDR and SFDVKD. CDR3 length: 15 residues. V lost 5 bases and J lost 7, with 16 bases in between. The DNA for the CDR3 is TGTGCCACCAGTGCGCGAACAGGCGAGCTTGAAAAACTGTTTTTT. It translates to CATSARTGELEKLFF.

The chain recombines TRBV9 with TRBJ1-1; D possibly corresponds to TRBD1 (5 bases). Germline V gives CDR1 SGDLS, CDR2 YYNGEE. V lost 3 bases and J 5 bases, leaving 17 bases between the germline ends. The CDR3 has 15 amino acids. In DNA form, the CDR3 reads TGTGCCAGCAGCGCCCCCCCAGGGAGTGTTACTGAAGCTTTCTTT. Its translation is CASSAPPGSVTEAFF. Full variable domain (remainder filled in from reference TRBV9 and TRBJ1-1): DSGVTQTPKHLITATGQRVTLRCSPRSGDLSVYWYQQSLDQGLQFLIQYYNGEERAKGNILERFSAQQFPDLHSELNLSSLELGDSALYFCASSAPPGSVTEAFFGQGTRLTVV.

Remarks on this clone: The sample contains more than one DNA sequence encoding this CDR3. The chain links TRBV30 to TRBJ1-5; D is unresolved. This CDR3 is built from 13 residues. The V end lost 3 bases, the J end lost 1 base, and 7 bases lay between the germline ends. Germline V gene lookup returns CDR1 GTSNPN and CDR2 SVGIG (reference sequence). The CDR3 nucleotides are TGTGCCTGGAGCCTTGACAGCAATCAGCCCCAGCATTTT. Residues: CAWSLDSNQPQHF. Looking up the rest from reference TRBV30 and TRBJ1-5 gives the full variable domain: SQTIHQWPATLVQPVGSPLSLECTVEGTSNPNLYWYRQAAGRGLQLLFYSVGIGQISSEVPQNLSASRPQDRQFILSSKKLLLSDSGFYLCAWSLDSNQPQHFGDGTRLSIL.

This chain uses TRBV29-1 with TRBJ2-7, with 7 bases that match TRBD1. The V segment lost 7 bases and the J segment 0 bases; nucleotides outside the gene matches: 12. This CDR3 comprises 15 residues. Germline CDR1 is SQVTM and CDR2 is ANQGSEA. The CDR3 DNA is TGCAGCGCGCGCACGGGACAGAAGAGCTCCTACGAGCAGTACTTC. Translating gives CSARTGQKSSYEQYF.

This chain uses TRBV21-1 with TRBJ1-6. TRBV21-1 is assigned pseudogene status. This CDR3 has 13 residues. Written as DNA, the CDR3 is TGTGCCAGCAGCCCCTGGAATAATTCACCCCTCCACTTT. It yields the protein CASSPWNNSPLHF.

This chain connects TRBV6-5 to TRBJ2-7, with D uncertain. This CDR3 has 15 residues. V gave up 6 bases and J gave up 5 bases, with 20 bases separating them. CDR1 and CDR2 (germline): MNHEY, SVGAGI. CDR3 in DNA: TGTGCCAGCAGCTTTCGGGCTGCGCGAGGTGACGAGCAGTACTTC. Protein sequence: CASSFRAARGDEQYF.

This clone occurred once. The rearrangement links TRBV2 to TRBJ1-4; no clear D gene. V was shortened by 1 base and J by 2 bases, with 8 bases between the two germline ends. Germline V gives CDR1 SNHLY, CDR2 FYNNEI. The CDR3 consists of 15 residues. This CDR3 is CASSEVGRTNEKLFF. The CDR3, as DNA: TGTGCCAGCAGTGAAGTCGGACGGACTAATGAAAAACTGTTTTTT.

The chain is built from TRBV5-1 and TRBJ1-1; the D is unclear. Germline V gives CDR1 SGHRS, CDR2 YFSETQ. Trimming removed 0 bases at V and 3 bases at J, with 9 bases between. The CDR3 contains 14 residues. This CDR3 reads CASSLAFGDTEAFF. The CDR3 DNA follows: TGCGCCAGCAGCTTGGCCTTCGGGGACACTGAAGCTTTCTTT.

DNA for the CDR3: TGTGCCACCAGTGACGGGAGCAGGACAGGGATCGATGAGCAGTTCTTC. Translated: CATSDGSRTGIDEQFF. The chain has TRBV24-1 and TRBJ2-1; TRBD1 matches 8 bases. The CDR3 covers 16 residues. Looked up from germline, CDR1 is KGHDR and CDR2 is SFDVKD. Trimming cost V 4 bases and J 8 bases; bases outside gene matches: 12.

The rearrangement links TRBV20-1 to TRBJ2-5; TRBD2 matches 8 bases. Trimming at V came to 3 bases and at J to 3 bases, leaving 15 bases not matched to a gene. CDR3 size: 17 residues. Germline assignment: CDR1 DFQATT and CDR2 SNEGSKA (reference sequence). DNA of the CDR3: TGCAGTGCTAGTGGCGCTTTCCCTAGCGGGCAGAAAGAGACCCAGTACTTC. This translates into CSASGAFPSGQKETQYF.

This clone has more than one count but fewer than ten. The chain employs TRBV25-1 and TRBJ1-2; 10 bases line up with TRBD1. There are 14 residues in the CDR3. Looked up from germline, CDR1 is MGHDK and CDR2 is SYGVNS. The junction had 4 bases not matched to a gene; V was cut back by 3 bases and J by 6 bases. The CDR3 DNA reads TGTGCCAGCAGTGATTCGACAGGGGGCGATGGCTACACCTTC. It encodes CASSDSTGGDGYTF.

This clone was recorded only once. The rearrangement joins TRBV5-6 to TRBJ2-5; D might be TRBD2 (6 bases). Germline CDR1 and CDR2: SGHDT and YYEEEE. The CDR3 covers 14 residues. Trimming cost V 3 bases and J 5 bases, with 14 bases left between them. The CDR3 sequence: CASSSAAGWETQYF. The CDR3 nucleotides read TGTGCCAGCAGCTCGGCCGCGGGGTGGGAGACCCAGTACTTC.